Below, 4 T cell receptor beta chains from the same sample are listed, as sequenced in a study of blood T cell repertoires in COVID-19. Here immunoSEQ multiplex PCR was the method, and the copy in TCRdb shows in-frame clones only, minus some. The table shows more than 110,000 clones, with less than 85% occurring only once. Sequencing used PBMCs or T cells enriched from blood (not recorded which). Every receptor here comes from a woman between 18 and 30 years old who had been exposed to COVID-19.

The chain employs TRBV4-3 and TRBJ2-2; 10 bases are shared with TRBD1. Germline lookup yields CDR1 LGHNA and CDR2 YSLEER. Germline trimming cut 0 bases from V and 7 bases from J; bases unmatched to any gene: 5. CDR3 length equals 16 residues. CDR3 residues: CASSQDTGQGFGELFF. In nucleotides, the CDR3 is TGCGCCAGCAGCCAAGATACGGGACAGGGGTTCGGGGAGCTGTTTTTT.

J is TRBJ2-2 and V is TRBV4-3, with D perhaps TRBD2 (5 bases). The CDR3 sequence is 14 residues long. V dropped 2 bases and J dropped 5 bases, with 9 bases sitting between them. Germline V gene data show CDR1 as LGHNA and CDR2 as YSLEER. The CDR3 sequence is CASSQTRWTGELFF. The CDR3 nucleotides read TGCGCCAGCAGCCAAACTAGGTGGACCGGGGAGCTGTTTTTT.

The chain has TRBV30 and TRBJ1-2, with D perhaps matching TRBD1 (6 bases). The CDR3 consists of 15 residues. Germline CDR1 and CDR2: GTSNPN and SVGIG (reference sequence). Trimming cost V 5 bases and J 1 base, with 17 bases left between them. The CDR3: CAWGGLDRLNYGYTF. The CDR3 region has the DNA TGTGCCTGGGGGGGGCTAGACAGACTTAACTATGGCTACACCTTC.

In its sample, this clone was seen a few times. The chain carries TRBV5-4 and TRBJ1-1; possible D gene TRBD1, 5 bases. Trimming shortened V by 4 bases and J by 2 bases, and 9 bases separated the two germline ends. This CDR3 has 13 residues. In germline, CDR1 is SGHNT, CDR2 YYREEE (reference sequence). The CDR3 DNA is TGTGCCAGCAGCACAGACAGTAACACTGAAGCTTTCTTT. It encodes CASSTDSNTEAFF. Drawing the rest from reference TRBV5-4 and TRBJ1-1, the complete variable domain is ETGVTQSPTHLIKTRGQQVTLRCSSQSGHNTVSWYQQALGQGPQFIFQYYREEENGRGNFPPRFSGLQFPNYSSELNVNALELDDSALYLCASSTDSNTEAFFGQGTRLTVV.